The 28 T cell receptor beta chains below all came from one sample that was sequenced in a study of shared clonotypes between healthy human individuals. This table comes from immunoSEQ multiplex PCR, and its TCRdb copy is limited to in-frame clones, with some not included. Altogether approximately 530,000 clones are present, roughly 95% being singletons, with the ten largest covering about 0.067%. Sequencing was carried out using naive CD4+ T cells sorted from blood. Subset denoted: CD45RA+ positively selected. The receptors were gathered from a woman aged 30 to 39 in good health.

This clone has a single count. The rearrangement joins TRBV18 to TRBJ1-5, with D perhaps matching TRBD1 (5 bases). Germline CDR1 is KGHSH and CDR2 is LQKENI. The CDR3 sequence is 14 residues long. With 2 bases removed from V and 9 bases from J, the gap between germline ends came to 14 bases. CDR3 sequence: CASSPEGQVRPQHF. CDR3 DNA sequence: TGTGCCAGCTCACCAGAGGGGCAGGTCCGGCCCCAGCATTTT.

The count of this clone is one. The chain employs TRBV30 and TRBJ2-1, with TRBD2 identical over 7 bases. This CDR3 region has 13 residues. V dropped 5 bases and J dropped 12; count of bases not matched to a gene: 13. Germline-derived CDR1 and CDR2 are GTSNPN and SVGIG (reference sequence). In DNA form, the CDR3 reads TGTGCCTGGGAGAGAGGTTCGGGAGGCCGGCAGTTCTTC. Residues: CAWERGSGGRQFF.

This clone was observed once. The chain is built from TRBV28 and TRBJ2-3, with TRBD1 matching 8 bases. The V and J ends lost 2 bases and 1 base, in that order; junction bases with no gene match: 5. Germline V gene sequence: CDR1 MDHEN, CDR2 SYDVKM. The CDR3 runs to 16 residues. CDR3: CASSLMTGEGTDTQYF. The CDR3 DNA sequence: TGTGCCAGCAGTTTAATGACAGGGGAGGGCACAGATACGCAGTATTTT.

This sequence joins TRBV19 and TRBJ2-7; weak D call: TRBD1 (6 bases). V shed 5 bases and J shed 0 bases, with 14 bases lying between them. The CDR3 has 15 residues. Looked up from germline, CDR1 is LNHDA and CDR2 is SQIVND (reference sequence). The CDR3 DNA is TGTGCCAGTAGTGTTCGGACAGAATACTCCTACGAGCAGTACTTC. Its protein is CASSVRTEYSYEQYF.

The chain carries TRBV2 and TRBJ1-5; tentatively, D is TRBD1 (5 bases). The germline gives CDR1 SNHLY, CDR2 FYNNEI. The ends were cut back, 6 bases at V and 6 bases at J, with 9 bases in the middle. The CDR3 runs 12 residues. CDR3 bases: TGTGCCAGCAGCAGGGACCCTCAGCCCCAGCATTTT. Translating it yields CASSRDPQPQHF.

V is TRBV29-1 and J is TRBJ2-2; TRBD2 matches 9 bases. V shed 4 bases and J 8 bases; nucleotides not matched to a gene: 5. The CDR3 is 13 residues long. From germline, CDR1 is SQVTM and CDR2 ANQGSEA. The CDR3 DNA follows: TGCAGCGTTGGCGGGAGGGCTTCGGGGGAGCTGTTTTTT. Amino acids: CSVGGRASGELFF.

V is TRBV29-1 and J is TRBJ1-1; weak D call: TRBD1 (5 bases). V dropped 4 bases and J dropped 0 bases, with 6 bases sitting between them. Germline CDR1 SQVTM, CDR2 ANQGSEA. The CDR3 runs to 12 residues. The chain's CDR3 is CSVGGLNTEAFF. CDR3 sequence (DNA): TGCAGCGTTGGGGGGTTGAACACTGAAGCTTTCTTT.

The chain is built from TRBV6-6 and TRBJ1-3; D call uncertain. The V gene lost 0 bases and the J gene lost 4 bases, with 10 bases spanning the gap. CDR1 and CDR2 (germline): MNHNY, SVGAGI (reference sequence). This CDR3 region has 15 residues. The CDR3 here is CASSYSVTGGNTIYF. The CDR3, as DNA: TGTGCCAGCAGTTACTCGGTTACGGGAGGAAACACCATATATTTT.

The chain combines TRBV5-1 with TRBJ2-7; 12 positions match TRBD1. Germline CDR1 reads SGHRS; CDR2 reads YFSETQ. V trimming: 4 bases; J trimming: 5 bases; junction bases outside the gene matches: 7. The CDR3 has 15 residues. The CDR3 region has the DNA TGCGCCAGCAGCGCCGGGACAGGGGGCGCAGACGAGCAGTACTTC. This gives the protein CASSAGTGGADEQYF.

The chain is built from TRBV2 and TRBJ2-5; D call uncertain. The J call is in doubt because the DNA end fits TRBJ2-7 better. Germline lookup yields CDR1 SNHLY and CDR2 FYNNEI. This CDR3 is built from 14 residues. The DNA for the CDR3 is TGTGCCAGCAGTTCCGGGTCACCTCTCTACGAGCAGTACTTC. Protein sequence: CASSSGSPLYEQYF.

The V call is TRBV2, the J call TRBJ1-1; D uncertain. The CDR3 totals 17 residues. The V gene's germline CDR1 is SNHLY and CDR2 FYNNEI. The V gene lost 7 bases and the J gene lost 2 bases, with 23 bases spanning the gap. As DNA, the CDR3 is TGTGCCAGCATCGAGCTTAGGTCGGGGTACGGCAACACTGAAGCTTTCTTT. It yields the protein CASIELRSGYGNTEAFF.

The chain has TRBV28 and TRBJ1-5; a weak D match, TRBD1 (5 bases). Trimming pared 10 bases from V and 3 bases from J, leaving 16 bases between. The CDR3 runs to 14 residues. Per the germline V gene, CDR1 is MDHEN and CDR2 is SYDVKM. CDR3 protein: CATLADRINQPQHF. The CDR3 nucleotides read TGTGCCACCCTAGCTGACAGAATCAATCAGCCCCAGCATTTT.

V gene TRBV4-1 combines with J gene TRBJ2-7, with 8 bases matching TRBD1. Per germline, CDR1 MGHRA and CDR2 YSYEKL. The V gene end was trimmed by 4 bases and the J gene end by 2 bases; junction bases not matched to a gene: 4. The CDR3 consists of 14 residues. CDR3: CASSLDRGPYEQYF. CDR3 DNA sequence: TGCGCCAGCAGCCTCGACAGGGGTCCCTACGAGCAGTACTTC.

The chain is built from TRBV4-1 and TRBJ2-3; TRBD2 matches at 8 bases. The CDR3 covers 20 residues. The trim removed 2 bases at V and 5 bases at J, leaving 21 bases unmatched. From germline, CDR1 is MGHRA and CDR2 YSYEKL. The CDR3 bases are TGCGCCAGCAGCCAACCACCCGGGAGGGCCCGTTCGTTTGGTGTAGATACGCAGTATTTT. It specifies CASSQPPGRARSFGVDTQYF.

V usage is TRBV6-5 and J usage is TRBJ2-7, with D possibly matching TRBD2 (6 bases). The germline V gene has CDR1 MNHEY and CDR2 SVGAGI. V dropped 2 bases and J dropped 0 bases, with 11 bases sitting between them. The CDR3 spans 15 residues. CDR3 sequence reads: CASSYTGVGSYEQYF. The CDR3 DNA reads TGTGCCAGCAGTTACACGGGGGTGGGCTCCTACGAGCAGTACTTC.

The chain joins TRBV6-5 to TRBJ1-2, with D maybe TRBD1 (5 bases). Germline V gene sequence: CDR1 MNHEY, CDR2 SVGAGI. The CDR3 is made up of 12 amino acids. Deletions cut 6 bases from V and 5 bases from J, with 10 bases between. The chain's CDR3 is CASRGEEYGYTF. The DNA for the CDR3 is TGTGCCAGCAGGGGGGAGGAGTATGGCTACACCTTC.

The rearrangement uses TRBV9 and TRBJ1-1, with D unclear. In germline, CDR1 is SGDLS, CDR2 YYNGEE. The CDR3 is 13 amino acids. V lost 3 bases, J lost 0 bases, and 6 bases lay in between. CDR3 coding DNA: TGTGCCAGCAGCGAGTCGATGAACACTGAAGCTTTCTTT. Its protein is CASSESMNTEAFF.

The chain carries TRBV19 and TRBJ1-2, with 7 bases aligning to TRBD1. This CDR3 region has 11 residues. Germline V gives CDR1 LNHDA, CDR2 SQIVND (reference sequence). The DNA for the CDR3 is TGTGCAATCCACGACAGGGTTGGCTACACCTTC. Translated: CAIHDRVGYTF.

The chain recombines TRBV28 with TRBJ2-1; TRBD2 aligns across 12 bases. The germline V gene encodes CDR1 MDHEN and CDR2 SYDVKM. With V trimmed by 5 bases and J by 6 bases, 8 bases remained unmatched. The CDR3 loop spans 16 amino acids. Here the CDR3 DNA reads TGTGCCAGCAGTAAGACTAGCGGGAGTGTTGGCAATGAGCAGTTCTTC. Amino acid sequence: CASSKTSGSVGNEQFF.

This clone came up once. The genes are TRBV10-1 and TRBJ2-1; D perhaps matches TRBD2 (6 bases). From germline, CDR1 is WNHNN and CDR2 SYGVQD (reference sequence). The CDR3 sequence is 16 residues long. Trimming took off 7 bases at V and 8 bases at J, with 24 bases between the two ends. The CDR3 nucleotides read TGCGCCAGCACTCTACCTAGCGTGACTAGTTGCGATGAGCAGTTCTTC. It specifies CASTLPSVTSCDEQFF.

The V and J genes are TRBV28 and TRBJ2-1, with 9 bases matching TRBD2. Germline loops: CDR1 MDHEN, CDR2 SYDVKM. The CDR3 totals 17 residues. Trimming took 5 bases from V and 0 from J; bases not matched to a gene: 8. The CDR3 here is CASSAPSGGRSYNEQFF. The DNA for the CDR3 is TGTGCCAGCAGTGCCCCGAGCGGGGGGCGCTCCTACAATGAGCAGTTCTTC.

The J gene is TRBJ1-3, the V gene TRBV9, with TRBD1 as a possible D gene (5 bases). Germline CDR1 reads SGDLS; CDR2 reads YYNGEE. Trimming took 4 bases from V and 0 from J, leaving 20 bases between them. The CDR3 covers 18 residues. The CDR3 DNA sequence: TGTGCCAGCAGCCCCCGCTCTGGGGGACCGAACTCTGGAAACACCATATATTTT. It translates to CASSPRSGGPNSGNTIYF.

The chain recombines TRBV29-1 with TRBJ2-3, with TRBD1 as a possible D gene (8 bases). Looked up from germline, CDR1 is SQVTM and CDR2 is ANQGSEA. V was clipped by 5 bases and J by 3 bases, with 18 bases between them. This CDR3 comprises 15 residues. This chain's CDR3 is CSVYGQGGITDTQYF. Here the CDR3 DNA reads TGCAGCGTTTACGGACAGGGAGGGATAACAGATACGCAGTATTTT.

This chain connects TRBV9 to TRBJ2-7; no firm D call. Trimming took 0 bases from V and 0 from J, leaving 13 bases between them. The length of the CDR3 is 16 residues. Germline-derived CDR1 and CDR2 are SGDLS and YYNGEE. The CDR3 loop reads CASSVEPRGNSYEQYF. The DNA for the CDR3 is TGTGCCAGCAGCGTAGAACCCCGCGGTAACTCCTACGAGCAGTACTTC.

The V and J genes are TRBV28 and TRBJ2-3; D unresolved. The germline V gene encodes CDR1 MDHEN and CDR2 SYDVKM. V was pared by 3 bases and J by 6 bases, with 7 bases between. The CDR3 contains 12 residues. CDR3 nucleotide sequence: TGTGCCAGCAGTTTGAGGTGGGATACGCAGTATTTT. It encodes CASSLRWDTQYF.

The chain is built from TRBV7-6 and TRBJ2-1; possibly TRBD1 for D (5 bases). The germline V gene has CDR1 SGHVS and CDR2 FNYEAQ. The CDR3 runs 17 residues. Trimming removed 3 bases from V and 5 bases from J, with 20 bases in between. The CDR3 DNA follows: TGTGCCAGCAGCTTGGGGTCTCGGACAAGAAGTAACAATGAGCAGTTCTTC. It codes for CASSLGSRTRSNNEQFF.

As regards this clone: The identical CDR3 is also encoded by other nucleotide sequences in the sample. The CDR3 coding sequence is TGTGCCAGCAGCCCAGAAGAGTGGGGTCCCTACGAGCAGTACTTC. Its protein product is CASSPEEWGPYEQYF. The chain couples TRBV5-4 to TRBJ2-7; D not certain. CDR1 SGHNT and CDR2 YYREEE come from the germline V gene (reference sequence). This CDR3 is built from 15 residues. V shed 4 bases and J shed 2 bases, with 16 bases lying between them.

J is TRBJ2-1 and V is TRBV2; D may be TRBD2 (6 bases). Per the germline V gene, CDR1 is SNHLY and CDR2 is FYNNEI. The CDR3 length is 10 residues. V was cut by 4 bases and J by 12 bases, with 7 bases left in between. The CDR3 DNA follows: TGTGCCAGCAGTGGGGGACTGCAGTTCTTC. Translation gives CASSGGLQFF.